Listed here are 4 T cell receptor beta chains from one sample, sequenced in a study of blood T cells in healthy people across ages. The second PCR ran roughly 6 to 11 cycles with a sample-barcoded 5' primer and J-beta primers. Each CDR3 protein is one row after TCRdb ran MiXCR on the 5' RACE reads. Of some 760,000 distinct CDR3 sequences in the sample, approximately 25% were seen once. The sample also formed part of further work on T cells of mothers and their children.

Sequencing was done on a sample of blood. Receptors originate from a boy younger than 18 in good health.

The rearrangement uses TRBV6-2 or TRBV6-3 and TRBJ1-5, with TRBD1 matching 8 bases. CDR1 MNHEY and CDR2 SVGEGT come from the germline V gene. The CDR3 length is 13 residues. V dropped 5 bases and J dropped 7; count of bases not matched to a gene: 4. Here the CDR3 DNA reads TGTGCCAGCAGTCGGGACAGGTCGCAGCCCCAGCATTTT. This translates into CASSRDRSQPQHF.

This clonotype came up a few times. The chain has TRBV3-1 and TRBJ1-5; D may be TRBD1 (6 bases). V was trimmed by 3 bases and J by 2 bases, leaving 14 bases between them. Per the germline V gene, CDR1 is LGHDT and CDR2 is YNNKEL (reference sequence). This CDR3 is built from 16 residues. The CDR3 DNA follows: TGTGCCAGCAGCCAGACACAGGGTCCGGGCAATCAGCCCCAGCATTTT. Translated, it gives CASSQTQGPGNQPQHF.

There are a few counts of this clonotype. This rearrangement joins TRBV7-9 to TRBJ2-5; TRBD2 agrees at 7 bases. Matching the DNA end better, TRBJ2-7 makes the J call doubtful. This CDR3 has 15 residues. The germline gives CDR1 SEHNR, CDR2 FQNEAQ (reference sequence). In DNA, the CDR3 is TGTGCCAGCAGCTCCACAACCTCTCGGGGGGACGAGCAGTACTTC. Its protein is CASSSTTSRGDEQYF.

This chain connects TRBV2 to TRBJ2-3; TRBD2 matches 12 bases. This CDR3 has 16 amino acids. Germline CDR1 is SNHLY and CDR2 is FYNNEI. The J segment lost 1 base and the V segment lost 4 bases, leaving 3 bases of the junction unmatched. The CDR3 region has the DNA TGTGCCAGCAGTGGACTAGCGGGGGAGCGCACAGATACGCAGTATTTT. This translates into CASSGLAGERTDTQYF.